These 28 T cell receptor beta chains were all obtained from the same sample, sequenced in a study of blood T cells in healthy people across ages. Through a sample-barcoded 5' primer and a J-beta primer mix, a second PCR was run for roughly 6 to 11 cycles. TCRdb ran MiXCR on the 5' RACE reads and lists one entry per CDR3 protein. The sample shows 1.5 million to 2 million distinct CDR3 sequences, under 30% of them seen only once. Input material: blood. The receptors derive from a woman in her 30s in good health.

There are a few counts of this clonotype. The chain joins TRBV6-1 to TRBJ1-4; no definite D call. The V end lost 1 base, the J end lost 1 base, and 7 bases lay between the germline ends. This CDR3 contains 15 residues. The germline V gene encodes CDR1 MNHNS and CDR2 SASEGT. The CDR3: CASSEVPGTNEKLFF. DNA of the CDR3: TGTGCCAGCAGTGAAGTGCCGGGAACTAATGAAAAACTGTTTTTT.

The V call is TRBV4-1, the J call TRBJ1-1; D not resolved. Trimming pared 2 bases from V and 7 bases from J, leaving 11 bases between. Germline CDR1 is MGHRA and CDR2 is YSYEKL. The CDR3 runs to 13 residues. CDR3 in DNA: TGCGCCAGCAGCCAAATCTCAGGACTTGAAGCTTTCTTT. Protein product: CASSQISGLEAFF.

Ten or more counts support this clonotype. V usage is TRBV29-1 and J usage is TRBJ2-5, with D uncertain. V gave up 2 bases and J gave up 4 bases, with 11 bases separating them. Germline assignment: CDR1 SQVTM and CDR2 ANQGSEA. CDR3 length equals 13 residues. The CDR3 is CSVERDSGETQYF. CDR3 sequence (DNA): TGCAGCGTTGAAAGGGATTCGGGAGAGACCCAGTACTTC.

This clonotype occurred a few times. The chain has TRBV11-2 and TRBJ2-7; 7 bases map to TRBD1. Germline V gene data show CDR1 as SGHAT and CDR2 as FQNNGV. V shed 6 bases and J 7 bases; nucleotides not matched to a gene: 12. The CDR3 has 14 residues. Here the CDR3 reads CASSSPGQWREQYF. The CDR3 DNA follows: TGTGCCAGCAGTTCTCCGGGACAGTGGAGAGAGCAGTACTTC.

For the CDR3, the DNA is TGCAGTGCTGGACTAGCGGGTTCCCACGAGCAGTACTTC. The encoded protein is CSAGLAGSHEQYF. The chain recombines TRBV20-1 with TRBJ2-7, with 11 bases fitting TRBD2. V gave up 5 bases and J gave up 5 bases; unmatched junction bases: 5. This CDR3 region has 13 residues. CDR1 DFQATT and CDR2 SNEGSKA come from the germline V gene (reference sequence).

J is TRBJ2-3 and V is TRBV2; D is undetermined. The germline V and J ends were trimmed by 5 bases and 0 bases, with 9 bases remaining between them. CDR3 length: 14 amino acids. In germline, CDR1 is SNHLY, CDR2 FYNNEI. The CDR3 protein is CASSTDRSTDTQYF. CDR3 nucleotide sequence: TGTGCCAGCAGTACAGACCGTAGCACAGATACGCAGTATTTT.

This clonotype was picked up many times. V and J are TRBV5-5 and TRBJ2-5, with D possibly matching TRBD2 (6 bases). CDR1 and CDR2 from the germline V gene are SGHKS and YYEKEE (reference sequence). Trimming removed 5 bases from V and 7 bases from J, with 15 bases in between. The CDR3 is 13 amino acids. The CDR3 nucleotides read TGTGCCAGCAGTCCCGGACCCGGGGGGACCCAGTACTTC. As protein: CASSPGPGGTQYF. The entire variable domain, with the rest obtained from reference TRBV5-5 and TRBJ2-5, is as follows: DAGVTQSPTHLIKTRGQQVTLRCSPISGHKSVSWYQQVLGQGPQFIFQYYEKEERGRGNFPDRFSARQFPNYSSELNVNALLLGDSALYLCASSPGPGGTQYFGPGTRLLVL.

Many counts were recorded for this clonotype. This chain connects TRBV29-1 to TRBJ1-5; a weak D match, TRBD1 (6 bases). The CDR3 extends over 13 amino acids. V gave up 7 bases and J gave up 4 bases, with 14 bases separating them. Germline CDR1 reads SQVTM; CDR2 reads ANQGSEA. CDR3 residues: CSAQGQGNQPQHF. The CDR3 DNA sequence: TGCAGCGCCCAGGGGCAGGGAAATCAGCCCCAGCATTTT.

This clonotype was detected many times. The chain uses TRBV5-1 and TRBJ1-2; TRBD1 is a possible D gene (5 bases). Between the trimmed V and J ends, which lost 1 base and 5 bases, there was a span of 9 bases. CDR1 and CDR2 from the germline V gene are SGHRS and YFSETQ. The CDR3 length is 13 residues. CDR3 amino acids: CASSLFGTYGYTF. The CDR3 DNA reads as TGCGCCAGCAGCTTGTTTGGGACGTATGGCTACACCTTC.

This clonotype showed up just a few times. This rearrangement joins TRBV29-1 to TRBJ2-2, with a weak D call TRBD2 (5 bases). The CDR3 runs to 14 residues. Germline assignment: CDR1 SQVTM and CDR2 ANQGSEA. Trimming cost V 4 bases and J 0 bases, with 9 bases left between them. The CDR3 sequence is CSVGGHANTGELFF. In DNA, the CDR3 is TGCAGCGTTGGCGGGCACGCGAACACCGGGGAGCTGTTTTTT.

This clonotype was detected only once. The chain links TRBV27 to TRBJ1-4; D gene ambiguous. V was trimmed by 10 bases and J by 7 bases, leaving 16 bases between them. The CDR3 totals 13 residues. Germline V gene data show CDR1 as MNHEY and CDR2 as SMNVEV (reference sequence). CDR3 residues: CATSRRLGEKLFF. The CDR3 region has the DNA TGTGCCACCTCAAGGAGGCTGGGTGAAAAACTGTTTTTT.

The genes are TRBV7-2 and TRBJ1-2; the D gene is possibly TRBD1 (5 bases). CDR3 length: 14 amino acids. V dropped 5 bases and J dropped 7 bases, with 17 bases sitting between them. Looked up from germline, CDR1 is SGHTA and CDR2 is FQGNSA. The DNA for the CDR3 is TGTGCCAGCAGCCCGGGACCCTCCGGCGGTGGCTACACCTTC. Translation gives CASSPGPSGGGYTF.

The chain is built from TRBV12-5 and TRBJ2-1, with D perhaps being TRBD1 or TRBD2 (5 bases each). The V gene's germline CDR1 is LGHNT and CDR2 FRNRAP. The length of the CDR3 is 13 residues. V lost 6 bases, J lost 10 bases, and 16 bases lay in between. The DNA of the CDR3 is TGTGCTAGTGGCCCTCCGGGGACGAAGGAGCAGTTCTTC. It yields the protein CASGPPGTKEQFF. The variable domain in full, with the rest retrieved from reference TRBV12-5 and TRBJ2-1, is DARVTQTPRHKVTEMGQEVTMRCQPILGHNTVFWYRQTMMQGLELLAYFRNRAPLDDSGMPKDRFSAEMPDATLATLKIQPSEPRDSAVYFCASGPPGTKEQFFGPGTRLTVL.

The V call is TRBV2, the J call TRBJ2-3; D gene ambiguous. CDR3 length: 16 residues. The germline gives CDR1 SNHLY, CDR2 FYNNEI. With 6 bases removed from V and 0 bases from J, the gap between germline ends came to 16 bases. The CDR3 reads CASRDRLSPSTDTQYF. The CDR3 nucleotides are TGTGCCAGCAGGGATAGACTTTCACCTAGCACAGATACGCAGTATTTT.

This clonotype was picked up many times. The V gene is TRBV2, the J gene TRBJ2-7, with 7 nucleotides matching TRBD2. Looked up from germline, CDR1 is SNHLY and CDR2 is FYNNEI. V was clipped by 8 bases and J by 1 base; unmatched bases: 11. This CDR3 is built from 15 residues. CDR3 sequence (DNA): TGTGCCAGCGACCCGCTAGCGGAGCAGTCCTACGAGCAGTACTTC. It specifies CASDPLAEQSYEQYF.

Concerning this clonotype: The germline gene is not matched at one end of the junction; a read error may be the cause. This chain connects TRBV2 to TRBJ2-4, with 7 nucleotides matching TRBD1. This CDR3 has 16 amino acids. Germline values: CDR1 SNHLY, CDR2 FYNNEI. CDR3 loop: CAGSDGVRGAKNIQYF. CDR3 sequence (DNA): TGTGCCGGCAGTGACGGGGTCAGGGGGGCCAAAAACATTCAGTACTTC.

Regarding this clonotype: One end of the junction does not line up with germline, which may come from a read error. This rearrangement joins TRBV5-1 to TRBJ1-2; the D is unclear. The CDR3 is 12 residues long. Germline V gene sequence: CDR1 SGHRS, CDR2 YFSETQ. In DNA form, the CDR3 reads TGCGCCAACAGCGAGGGTAACTATGGCTACACCTTC. Protein: CANSEGNYGYTF.

The chain is built from TRBV9 and TRBJ2-3; no firm D call. The germline V and J ends were trimmed by 7 bases and 2 bases, with 11 bases remaining between them. Per the germline V gene, CDR1 is SGDLS and CDR2 is YYNGEE. The CDR3 loop spans 13 amino acids. In DNA form, the CDR3 reads TGTGCCAGCGGGTCGGGCTTCACAGATACGCAGTATTTT. This sequence encodes CASGSGFTDTQYF.

The rearrangement links TRBV7-2 to TRBJ1-1; 7 bases agree with TRBD1. The CDR3 sequence is 14 residues long. The germline V gene encodes CDR1 SGHTA and CDR2 FQGNSA. Unmatched junction bases numbered 9, after V lost 5 bases and J lost 6 bases. CDR3 sequence: CASSPRTGYSEAFF. The CDR3 bases are TGTGCCAGCAGCCCCCGGACAGGTTATTCTGAAGCTTTCTTT.

This sequence joins TRBV2 and TRBJ1-5, with D uncertain. Germline V gene data show CDR1 as SNHLY and CDR2 as FYNNEI. The CDR3 spans 14 residues. Trimming pared 6 bases from V and 6 bases from J, leaving 15 bases between. CDR3 region: CASRGSGVSQPQHF. CDR3 bases: TGTGCCAGCAGAGGTTCAGGCGTAAGTCAGCCCCAGCATTTT.

This clonotype was seen ten or more times. The V call is TRBV6-5, the J call TRBJ1-1, with TRBD1 identical over 7 bases. Trimming at V came to 7 bases and at J to 0 bases, leaving 11 bases not matched to a gene. The CDR3 has 16 residues. Germline loops: CDR1 MNHEY, CDR2 SVGAGI. CDR3 in DNA: TGTGCCAGCACCCAGAACTCCGGGACAGTGAACACTGAAGCTTTCTTT. Its protein is CASTQNSGTVNTEAFF.

Notes on this clonotype: A much larger clone lies a single base off, so this may be a read error. Since the CDR3 does not end with the conserved phenylalanine or tryptophan, this likely comes from a read error. CDR3 sequence: CSASSGRVAGANVLTV. CDR3 bases: TGCAGTGCTTCTAGCGGGAGGGTGGCCGGGGCCAACGTCCTGACTGTC. The rearrangement links TRBV20-1 to TRBJ2-6; 12 bases agree with TRBD2. This CDR3 contains 16 residues. With V trimmed by 5 bases and J by 4 bases, 6 bases remained unmatched. Germline lookup yields CDR1 DFQATT and CDR2 SNEGSKA (reference sequence).

The chain has TRBV3-1 and TRBJ2-1, with a tentative D call TRBD2 (6 bases). From germline, CDR1 is LGHDT and CDR2 YNNKEL (reference sequence). The CDR3 is 15 amino acids. V dropped 1 base and J dropped 5 bases, with 12 bases sitting between them. The CDR3 spells CASSQVGRVDNEQFF. CDR3 sequence (DNA): TGTGCCAGCAGCCAAGTCGGGAGAGTGGACAATGAGCAGTTCTTC.

This clonotype was seen more than once but under ten times. The chain employs TRBV12-3 or TRBV12-4 and TRBJ2-1, with 9 bases matching TRBD1. The V and J ends lost 6 bases and 6 bases, in that order; junction bases with no gene match: 6. The CDR3 consists of 14 residues. The CDR3 spells CASRGTGKVNEQFF. CDR3 nucleotides: TGTGCCAGCAGAGGGACAGGGAAGGTCAATGAGCAGTTCTTC.

The chain carries TRBV30 and TRBJ2-7; tentative D call: TRBD1 (6 bases). In germline, CDR1 is GTSNPN, CDR2 SVGIG (reference sequence). V was trimmed by 2 bases and J by 4 bases, leaving 18 bases between them. The length of the CDR3 is 15 residues. CDR3 sequence: CAWSLPGQIYYEQYF. The CDR3 DNA is TGTGCCTGGAGTCTCCCAGGACAGATCTATTACGAGCAGTACTTC. Using reference TRBV30 and TRBJ2-7 for the parts outside the CDR3, the full variable domain is SQTIHQWPATLVQPVGSPLSLECTVEGTSNPNLYWYRQAAGRGLQLLFYSVGIGQISSEVPQNLSASRPQDRQFILSSKKLLLSDSGFYLCAWSLPGQIYYEQYFGPGTRLTVT.

This clonotype occurred once. A read error is possible here, since a much larger clone lies one base away. CDR3: CATSDGGSARYNEQYF. The CDR3 bases are TGTGCCACCAGTGACGGCGGGAGCGCCCGTTACAATGAGCAGTACTTC. The chain is built from TRBV24-1 and TRBJ2-1; 7 positions match TRBD2. The DNA end is more similar to TRBJ2-7, so the J call may be wrong. Germline CDR1 KGHDR, CDR2 SFDVKD. The CDR3 totals 16 residues.

This chain uses TRBV4-1 with TRBJ1-6; TRBD1 agrees at 7 bases. V trimming: 1 base; J trimming: 8 bases; junction bases outside the gene matches: 5. Per germline, CDR1 MGHRA and CDR2 YSYEKL. This CDR3 is built from 15 residues. CDR3 sequence reads: CASSQAQGLYSPLHF. The CDR3, as DNA: TGCGCCAGCAGCCAAGCACAGGGGTTGTATTCACCCCTCCACTTT.

This clonotype was seen at least ten times. J is TRBJ2-5 and V is TRBV20-1; 10 bases are shared with TRBD2. This CDR3 contains 16 residues. J gave up 7 bases and V 6 bases, and 17 bases lay outside the gene matches. The germline CDR1 and CDR2 sequences are DFQATT and SNEGSKA (reference sequence). The CDR3 is CSATSGTSESQGTQYF. CDR3 bases: TGCAGTGCGACATCCGGGACTAGCGAATCTCAGGGGACCCAGTACTTC.